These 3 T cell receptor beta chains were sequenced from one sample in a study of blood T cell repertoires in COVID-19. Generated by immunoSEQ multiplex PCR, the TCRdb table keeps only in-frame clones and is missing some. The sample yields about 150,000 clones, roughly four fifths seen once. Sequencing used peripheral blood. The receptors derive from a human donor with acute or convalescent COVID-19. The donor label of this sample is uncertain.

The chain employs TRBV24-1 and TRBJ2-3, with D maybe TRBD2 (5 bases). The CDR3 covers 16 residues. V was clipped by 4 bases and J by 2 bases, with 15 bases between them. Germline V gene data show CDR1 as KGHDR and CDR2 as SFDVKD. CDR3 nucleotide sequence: TGTGCCACCAGTGACCCCCCTCGGGGAGCCACAGATACGCAGTATTTT. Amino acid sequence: CATSDPPRGATDTQYF.

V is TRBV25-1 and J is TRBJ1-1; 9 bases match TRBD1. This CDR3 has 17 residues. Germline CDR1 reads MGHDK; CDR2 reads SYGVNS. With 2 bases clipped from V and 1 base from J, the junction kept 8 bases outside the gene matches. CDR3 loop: CASSERDRAPRNTEAFF. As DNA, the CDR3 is TGTGCCAGCAGTGAACGGGACAGGGCCCCTCGGAACACTGAAGCTTTCTTT.

CDR3 coding DNA: TGCGCCAGCAGCTCTGGTGGCGGGGGTCAAGAGACCCAGTACTTC. Its protein product is CASSSGGGGQETQYF. The chain is built from TRBV5-1 and TRBJ2-5, with 7 bases that match TRBD2. Germline assignment: CDR1 SGHRS and CDR2 YFSETQ. With 3 bases clipped from V and 2 bases from J, the junction kept 7 bases outside the gene matches. There are 15 residues in the CDR3.